This T cell receptor (beta chain) is from a study of beta chain features in type 1 diabetes. Expressed TCRB transcripts were sequenced because the entire RNA isolate underwent reverse transcription. Generated by immunoSEQ multiplex PCR, the TCRdb table keeps only in-frame clones and is missing some. The sample shows 350,000 to 450,000 clones, over 12% of them seen only once. Markers CD45RO/CCR7/CD25/CD127/CD95/CD27 served to sort CD4+ naive, central memory, regulatory and stem cell-like memory cells. Populations isolated by sorting all had purity greater than 95%. V gave up 0 bases and J gave up 4 bases, with 9 bases separating them. Germline V gene lookup returns CDR1 SGDLS and CDR2 YYNGEE. The CDR3 covers 14 residues.

V and J are TRBV9 and TRBJ2-3; D is possibly TRBD2 (6 bases). The clonotype was recovered from a young woman in good health. The sample taken for sequencing was naive CD4+ T cells from blood. As DNA, the CDR3 is TGTGCCAGCAGCGTAGCCCAGCGGGCAGATACGCAGTATTTT. Translating it yields CASSVAQRADTQYF.